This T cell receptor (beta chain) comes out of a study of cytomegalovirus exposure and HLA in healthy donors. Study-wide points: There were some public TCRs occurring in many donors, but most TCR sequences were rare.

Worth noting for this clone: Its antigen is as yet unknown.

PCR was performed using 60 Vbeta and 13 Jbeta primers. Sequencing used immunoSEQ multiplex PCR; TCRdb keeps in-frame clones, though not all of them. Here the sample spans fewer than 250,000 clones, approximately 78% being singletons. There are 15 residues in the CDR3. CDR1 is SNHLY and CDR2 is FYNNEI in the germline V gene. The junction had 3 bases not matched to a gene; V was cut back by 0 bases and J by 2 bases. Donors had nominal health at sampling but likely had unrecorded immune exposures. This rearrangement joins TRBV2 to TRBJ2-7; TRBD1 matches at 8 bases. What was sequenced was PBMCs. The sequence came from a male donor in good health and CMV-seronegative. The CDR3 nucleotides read TGTGCCAGCAGTGAAGCCGGGACAGGTCCCTACGAGCAGTACTTC. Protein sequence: CASSEAGTGPYEQYF. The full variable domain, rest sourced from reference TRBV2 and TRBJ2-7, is EPEVTQTPSHQVTQMGQEVILRCVPISNHLYFYWYRQILGQKVEFLVSFYNNEISEKSEIFDDQFSVERPDGSNFTLKIRSTKLEDSAMYFCASSEAGTGPYEQYFGPGTRLTVT.